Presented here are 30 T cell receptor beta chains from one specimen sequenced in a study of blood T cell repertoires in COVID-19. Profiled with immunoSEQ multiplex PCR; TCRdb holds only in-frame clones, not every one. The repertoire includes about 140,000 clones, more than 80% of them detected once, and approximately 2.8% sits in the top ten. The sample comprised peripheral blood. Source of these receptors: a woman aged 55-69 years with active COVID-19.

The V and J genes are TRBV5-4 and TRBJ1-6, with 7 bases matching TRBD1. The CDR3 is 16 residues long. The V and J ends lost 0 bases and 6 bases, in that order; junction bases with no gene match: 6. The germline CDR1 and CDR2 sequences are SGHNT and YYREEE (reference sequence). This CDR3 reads CASSLGQGLTNSPLHF. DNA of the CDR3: TGTGCCAGCAGCTTGGGACAGGGCTTGACTAATTCACCCCTCCACTTT. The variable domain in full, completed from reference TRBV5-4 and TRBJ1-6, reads ETGVTQSPTHLIKTRGQQVTLRCSSQSGHNTVSWYQQALGQGPQFIFQYYREEENGRGNFPPRFSGLQFPNYSSELNVNALELDDSALYLCASSLGQGLTNSPLHFGNGTRLTVT.

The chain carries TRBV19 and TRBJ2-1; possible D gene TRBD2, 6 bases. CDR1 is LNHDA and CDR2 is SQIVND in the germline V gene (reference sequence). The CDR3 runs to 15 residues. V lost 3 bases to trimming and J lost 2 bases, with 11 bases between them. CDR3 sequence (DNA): TGTGCCAGTAGTATTTTTAGCGGAGCCTACAATGAGCAGTTCTTC. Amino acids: CASSIFSGAYNEQFF.

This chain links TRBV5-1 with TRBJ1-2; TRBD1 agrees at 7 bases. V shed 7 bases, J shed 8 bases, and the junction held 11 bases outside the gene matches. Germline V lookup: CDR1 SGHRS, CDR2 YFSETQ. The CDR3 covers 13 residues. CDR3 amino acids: CASSYHRGWGYTF. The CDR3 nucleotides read TGCGCCAGCTCCTACCACAGGGGCTGGGGCTACACCTTC.

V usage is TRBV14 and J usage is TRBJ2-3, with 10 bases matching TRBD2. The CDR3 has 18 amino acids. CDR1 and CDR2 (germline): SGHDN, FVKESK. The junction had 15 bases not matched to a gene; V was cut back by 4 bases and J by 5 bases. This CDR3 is CASSLAGTSAQRGDTQYF. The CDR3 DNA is TGTGCCAGCAGCCTAGCCGGGACTAGCGCTCAGAGGGGAGATACGCAGTATTTT.

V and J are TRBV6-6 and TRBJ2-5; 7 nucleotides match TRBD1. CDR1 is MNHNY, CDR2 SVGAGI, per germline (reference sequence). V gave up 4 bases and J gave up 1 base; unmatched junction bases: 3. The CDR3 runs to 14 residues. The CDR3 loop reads CASSLGGPQETQYF. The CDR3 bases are TGTGCCAGCAGTTTAGGGGGCCCCCAAGAGACCCAGTACTTC.

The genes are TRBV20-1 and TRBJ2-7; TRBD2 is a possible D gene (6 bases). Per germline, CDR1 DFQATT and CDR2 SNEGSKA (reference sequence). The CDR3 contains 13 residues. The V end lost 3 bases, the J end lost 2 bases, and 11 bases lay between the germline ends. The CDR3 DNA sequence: TGCAGTGCTAGTACCGGGAGCGCCTACGAGCAGTACTTC. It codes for CSASTGSAYEQYF.

This CDR3 reads CSAQTSWVNEQFF. CDR3 coding DNA: TGCAGCGCCCAGACTAGCTGGGTCAATGAGCAGTTCTTC. The rearrangement joins TRBV29-1 to TRBJ2-1, with 7 bases identical to TRBD2. This CDR3 region has 13 residues. Germline V gene sequence: CDR1 SQVTM, CDR2 ANQGSEA. V lost 7 bases to trimming and J lost 6 bases; unmatched junction nucleotides: 9.

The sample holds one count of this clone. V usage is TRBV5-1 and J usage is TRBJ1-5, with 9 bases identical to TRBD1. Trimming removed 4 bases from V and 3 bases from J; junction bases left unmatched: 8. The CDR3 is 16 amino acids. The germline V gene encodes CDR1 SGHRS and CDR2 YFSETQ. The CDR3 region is CASSVGTGIDNQPQHF. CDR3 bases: TGCGCCAGCAGCGTCGGGACAGGGATCGACAATCAGCCCCAGCATTTT.

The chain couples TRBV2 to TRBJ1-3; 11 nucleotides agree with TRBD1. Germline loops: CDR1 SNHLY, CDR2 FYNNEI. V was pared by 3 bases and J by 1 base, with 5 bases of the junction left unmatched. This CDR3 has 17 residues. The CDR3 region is CASSEDRGLRSGNTIYF. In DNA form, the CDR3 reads TGTGCCAGCAGTGAGGACAGGGGGCTAAGATCTGGAAACACCATATATTTT.

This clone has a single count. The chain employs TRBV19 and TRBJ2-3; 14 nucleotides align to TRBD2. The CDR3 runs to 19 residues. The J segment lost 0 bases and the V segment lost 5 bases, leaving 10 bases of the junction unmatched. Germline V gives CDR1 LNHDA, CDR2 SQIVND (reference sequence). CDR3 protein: CASSPRLAGGTPSTDTQYF. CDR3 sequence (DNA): TGTGCCAGTAGTCCTCGACTAGCGGGAGGGACTCCTAGCACAGATACGCAGTATTTT.

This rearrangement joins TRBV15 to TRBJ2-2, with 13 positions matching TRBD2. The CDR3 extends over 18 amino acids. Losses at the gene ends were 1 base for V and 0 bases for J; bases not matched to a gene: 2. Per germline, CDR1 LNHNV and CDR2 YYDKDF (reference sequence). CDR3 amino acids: CATSRVGTSGANTGELFF. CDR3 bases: TGTGCCACCAGCAGAGTTGGGACTAGCGGGGCGAACACCGGGGAGCTGTTTTTT.

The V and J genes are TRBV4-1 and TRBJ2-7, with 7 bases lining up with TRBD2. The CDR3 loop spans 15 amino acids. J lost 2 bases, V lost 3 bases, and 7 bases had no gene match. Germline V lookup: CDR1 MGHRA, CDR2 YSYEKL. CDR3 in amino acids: CASSQASGVAYEQYF. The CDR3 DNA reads TGCGCCAGCAGCCAGGCGAGCGGGGTGGCCTACGAGCAGTACTTC.

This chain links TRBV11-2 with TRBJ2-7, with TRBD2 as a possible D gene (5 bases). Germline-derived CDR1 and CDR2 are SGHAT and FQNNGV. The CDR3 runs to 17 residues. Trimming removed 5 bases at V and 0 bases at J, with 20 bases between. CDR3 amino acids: CASSDILGRVGSYEQYF. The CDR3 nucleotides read TGTGCCAGCAGCGACATACTTGGGCGGGTCGGCTCCTACGAGCAGTACTTC.

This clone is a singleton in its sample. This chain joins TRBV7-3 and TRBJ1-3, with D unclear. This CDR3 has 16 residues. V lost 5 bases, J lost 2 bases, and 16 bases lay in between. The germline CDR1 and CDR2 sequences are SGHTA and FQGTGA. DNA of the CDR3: TGTGCCAGCAGCGCCTCCTTGGCGGGGACTGGAAACACCATATATTTT. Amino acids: CASSASLAGTGNTIYF. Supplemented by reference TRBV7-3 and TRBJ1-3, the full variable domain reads GAGVSQTPSNKVTEKGKYVELRCDPISGHTALYWYRQSLGQGPEFLIYFQGTGAADDSGLPNDRFFAVRPEGSVSTLKIQRTERGDSAVYLCASSASLAGTGNTIYFGEGSWLTVV.

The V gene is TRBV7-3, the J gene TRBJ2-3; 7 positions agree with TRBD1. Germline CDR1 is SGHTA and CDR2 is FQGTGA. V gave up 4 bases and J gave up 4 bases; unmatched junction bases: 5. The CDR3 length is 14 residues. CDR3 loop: CASSSGQVADTQYF. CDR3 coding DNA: TGTGCCAGCAGCTCCGGACAGGTGGCAGATACGCAGTATTTT.

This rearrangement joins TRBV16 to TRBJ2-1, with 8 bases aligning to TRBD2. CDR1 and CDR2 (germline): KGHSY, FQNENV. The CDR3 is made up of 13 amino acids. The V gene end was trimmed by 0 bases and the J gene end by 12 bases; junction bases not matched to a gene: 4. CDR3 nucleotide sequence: TGTGCCAGCAGCCAATCGACGAGCGGGGGGCAGTTCTTC. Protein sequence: CASSQSTSGGQFF.

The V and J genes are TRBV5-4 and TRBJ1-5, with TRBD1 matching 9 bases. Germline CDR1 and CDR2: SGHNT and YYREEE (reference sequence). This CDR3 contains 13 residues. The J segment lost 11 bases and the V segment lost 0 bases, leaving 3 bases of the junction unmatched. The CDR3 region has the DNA TGTGCCAGCAGCTTGGACCGGGACAGGGCCCAGCATTTT. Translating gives CASSLDRDRAQHF.

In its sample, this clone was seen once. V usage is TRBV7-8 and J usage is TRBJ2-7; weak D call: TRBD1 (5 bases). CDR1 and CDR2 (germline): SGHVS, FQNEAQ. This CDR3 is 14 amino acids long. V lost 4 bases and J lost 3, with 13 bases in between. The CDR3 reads CASSSSRQNYEQYF. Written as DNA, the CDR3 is TGTGCCAGCAGCTCCTCCAGACAGAACTACGAGCAGTACTTC. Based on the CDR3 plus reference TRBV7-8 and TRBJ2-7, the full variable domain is GAGVSQSPRYKVAKRGQDVALRCDPISGHVSLFWYQQALGQGPEFLTYFQNEAQLDKSGLPSDRFFAERPEGSVSTLKIQRTQQEDSAVYLCASSSSRQNYEQYFGPGTRLTVT.

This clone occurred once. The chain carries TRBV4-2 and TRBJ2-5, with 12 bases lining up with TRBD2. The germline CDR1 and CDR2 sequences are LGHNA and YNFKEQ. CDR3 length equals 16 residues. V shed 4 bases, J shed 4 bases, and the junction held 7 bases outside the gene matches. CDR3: CASSPRGLAGTETQYF. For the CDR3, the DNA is TGTGCCAGCAGCCCTCGTGGACTAGCGGGAACAGAGACCCAGTACTTC.

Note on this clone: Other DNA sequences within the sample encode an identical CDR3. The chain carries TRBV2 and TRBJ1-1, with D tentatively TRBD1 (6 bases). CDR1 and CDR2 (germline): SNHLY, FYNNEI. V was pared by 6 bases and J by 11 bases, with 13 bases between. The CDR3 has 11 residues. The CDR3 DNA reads TGTGCCAGCAGCCTACAGGGAAGGGCTTTCTTT. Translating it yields CASSLQGRAFF.

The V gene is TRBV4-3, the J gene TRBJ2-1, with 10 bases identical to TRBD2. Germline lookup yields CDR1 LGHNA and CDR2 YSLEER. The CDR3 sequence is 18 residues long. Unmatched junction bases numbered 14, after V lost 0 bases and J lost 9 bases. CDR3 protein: CASSQESNLAGVLGEQFF. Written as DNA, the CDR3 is TGCGCCAGCAGCCAAGAATCAAACCTAGCGGGAGTTTTGGGTGAGCAGTTCTTC.

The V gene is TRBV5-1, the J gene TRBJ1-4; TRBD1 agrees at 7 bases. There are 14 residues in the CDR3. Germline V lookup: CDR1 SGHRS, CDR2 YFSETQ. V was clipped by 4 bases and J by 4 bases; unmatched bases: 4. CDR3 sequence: CASSRRQGNEKLFF. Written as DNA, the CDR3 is TGCGCCAGCAGCCGACGACAGGGTAATGAAAAACTGTTTTTT.

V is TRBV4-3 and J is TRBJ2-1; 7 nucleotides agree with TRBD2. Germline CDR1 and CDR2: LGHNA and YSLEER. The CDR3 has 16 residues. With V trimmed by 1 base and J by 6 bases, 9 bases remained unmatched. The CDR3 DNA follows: TGCGCCAGCAGCCAAGGGGGAGGGGCGTGGGGCAATGAGCAGTTCTTC. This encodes CASSQGGGAWGNEQFF.

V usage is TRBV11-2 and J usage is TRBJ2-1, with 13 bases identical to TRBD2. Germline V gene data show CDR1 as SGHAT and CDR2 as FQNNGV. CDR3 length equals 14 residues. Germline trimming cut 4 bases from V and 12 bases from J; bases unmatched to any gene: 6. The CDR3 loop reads CASSSGLAGVRQFF. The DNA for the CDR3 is TGTGCCAGCAGCTCTGGACTAGCGGGAGTGAGGCAGTTCTTC. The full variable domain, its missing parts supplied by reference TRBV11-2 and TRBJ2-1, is EAGVAQSPRYKIIEKRQSVAFWCNPISGHATLYWYQQILGQGPKLLIQFQNNGVVDDSQLPKDRFSAERLKGVDSTLKIQPAKLEDSAVYLCASSSGLAGVRQFFGPGTRLTVL.

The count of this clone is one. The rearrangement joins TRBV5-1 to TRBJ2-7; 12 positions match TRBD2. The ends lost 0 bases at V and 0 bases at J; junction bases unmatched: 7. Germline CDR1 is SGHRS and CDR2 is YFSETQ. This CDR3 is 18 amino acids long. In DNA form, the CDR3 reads TGCGCCAGCAGCTTGGTCCTAGCGGGAGGGAACAGCTCCTACGAGCAGTACTTC. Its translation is CASSLVLAGGNSSYEQYF.

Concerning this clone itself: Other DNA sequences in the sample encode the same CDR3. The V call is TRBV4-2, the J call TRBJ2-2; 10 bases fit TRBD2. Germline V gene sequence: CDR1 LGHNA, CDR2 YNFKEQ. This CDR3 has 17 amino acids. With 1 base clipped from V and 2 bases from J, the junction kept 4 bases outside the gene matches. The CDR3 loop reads CASSQGTSGVNTGELFF. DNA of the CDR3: TGTGCCAGCAGCCAAGGAACTAGCGGGGTCAACACCGGGGAGCTGTTTTTT.

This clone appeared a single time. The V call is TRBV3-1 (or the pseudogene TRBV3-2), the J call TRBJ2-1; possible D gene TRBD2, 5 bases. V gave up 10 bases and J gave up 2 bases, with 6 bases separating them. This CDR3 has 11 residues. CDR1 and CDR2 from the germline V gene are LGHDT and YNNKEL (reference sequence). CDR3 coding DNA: TGTGCCATCGGGACCTACAATGAGCAGTTCTTC. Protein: CAIGTYNEQFF.

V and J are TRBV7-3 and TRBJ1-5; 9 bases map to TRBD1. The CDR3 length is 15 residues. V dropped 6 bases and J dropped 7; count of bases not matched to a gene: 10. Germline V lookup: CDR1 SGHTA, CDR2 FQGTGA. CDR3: CASRHHRGRGQPQHF. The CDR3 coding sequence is TGTGCCAGCAGGCATCACAGGGGGCGAGGGCAGCCCCAGCATTTT.

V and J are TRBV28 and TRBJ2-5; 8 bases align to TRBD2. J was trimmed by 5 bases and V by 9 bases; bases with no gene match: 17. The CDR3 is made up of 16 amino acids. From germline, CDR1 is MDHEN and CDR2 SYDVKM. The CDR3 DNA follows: TGTGCCAGACCACCAAAGCTCGGGGGGGAGAGGGAGACCCAGTACTTC. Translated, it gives CARPPKLGGERETQYF.

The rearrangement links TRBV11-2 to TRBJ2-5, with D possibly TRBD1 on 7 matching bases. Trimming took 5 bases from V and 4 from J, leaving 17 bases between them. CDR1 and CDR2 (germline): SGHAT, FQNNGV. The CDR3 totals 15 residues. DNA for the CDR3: TGTGCCAGCAGCGTCAGGGGGGTAGGTGGAGAGACCCAGTACTTC. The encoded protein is CASSVRGVGGETQYF.